Listed below are T cell receptor beta chains from one sample, sequenced in a study of cytomegalovirus exposure and HLA in healthy donors. Libraries were prepared by immunoSEQ multiplex PCR; TCRdb keeps only in-frame clonotypes and omits some of them. The data show 60,000 to 75,000 clones, roughly 80% seen once. The sample consisted of PBMCs. The receptors come from a woman in her 30s in good health and CMV-seropositive. CDR3s include the opening cysteine and the closing phenylalanine or tryptophan. Each record gives: CDR3 protein, clone size, J gene, V gene, D gene. D genes are given only for firm matches. Some rows mark clone size as missing; the rest say once, few, many or name a class of expanded clone.

CDR3: CASSFSRGVYF
size: -
J: TRBJ1-3
V: TRBV28
D: -

CDR3: CASSGRTGGYTF
size: -
J: TRBJ1-2
V: TRBV2
D: -

CDR3: CASRETGVYGYTF
size: -
J: TRBJ1-2
V: TRBV6-1
D: TRBD1

CDR3: CASSALAGVNEQFF
size: -
J: TRBJ2-1
V: TRBV9
D: TRBD2

CDR3: CASSYSQGGTYGYTF
size: -
J: TRBJ1-2
V: TRBV6-6
D: TRBD1

CDR3: CASSPNPDRGYTDTQYF
size: -
J: TRBJ2-3
V: TRBV4-2
D: TRBD1

CDR3: CAISAGTDYGYTF
size: -
J: TRBJ1-2
V: TRBV10-3
D: TRBD1

CDR3: CASSQGRWDIDQETQYF
size: -
J: TRBJ2-5
V: TRBV4-2
D: -

CDR3: CASTGTAYEQYF
size: -
J: TRBJ2-7
V: TRBV28
D: TRBD1

CDR3: CASSTGGIYEQYF
size: once
J: TRBJ2-7
V: TRBV28
D: TRBD2

CDR3: CASSRGGAYEQYF
size: -
J: TRBJ2-7
V: TRBV27
D: -

CDR3: CTSSRNSGPYEQYF
size: -
J: TRBJ2-7
V: TRBV1
D: -

CDR3: CASSFPGQPYEQYF
size: -
J: -
V: TRBV6-5
D: -

CDR3: CATSREGEGTQYF
size: once
J: TRBJ2-5
V: TRBV15
D: -

CDR3: CAISELGLGTGGFEAFF
size: few
J: TRBJ1-1
V: TRBV10-3
D: TRBD1

CDR3: CASSERTTYEQYF
size: -
J: TRBJ2-7
V: TRBV2
D: -

CDR3: CARSTRQNTEAFF
size: few
J: TRBJ1-1
V: TRBV5-3
D: -

CDR3: CASSPGQGPTGELFF
size: -
J: TRBJ2-2
V: TRBV5-1
D: TRBD1

CDR3: CAISEPSRADTQYF
size: -
J: TRBJ2-3
V: TRBV10-3
D: -

CDR3: CASSQEWIHRGQDTF
size: -
J: TRBJ1-2
V: TRBV4-2
D: TRBD1

CDR3: CASSSRGSYEQYF
size: -
J: TRBJ2-7
V: TRBV7-9
D: -

CDR3: CASSLERRYSGNTIYF
size: medium-sized
J: TRBJ1-3
V: TRBV5-6
D: -

CDR3: CASLQNPGGQTDTQYF
size: -
J: TRBJ2-3
V: TRBV2
D: TRBD1

CDR3: CASSLDRYEQYF
size: -
J: TRBJ2-7
V: TRBV5-1
D: -

CDR3: CASRPGTGNFQPQHF
size: -
J: TRBJ1-5
V: TRBV6-6
D: TRBD1

CDR3: CASSQEWTGHLNTIYF
size: -
J: TRBJ1-3
V: TRBV4-2
D: TRBD1

CDR3: CSVLTAIYEQYF
size: -
J: TRBJ2-7
V: TRBV29-1
D: -

CDR3: CATSRADQPQHF
size: -
J: TRBJ1-5
V: TRBV15
D: -

CDR3: CASSSGTGHSYEQYF
size: -
J: TRBJ2-7
V: TRBV28
D: TRBD1

CDR3: CASKEGNDQPQHF
size: once
J: TRBJ1-5
V: TRBV28
D: -

CDR3: CSVVGGGGANVLTF
size: once
J: TRBJ2-6
V: TRBV29-1
D: TRBD1

CDR3: CASRSIYTNTEAFF
size: -
J: TRBJ1-1
V: TRBV10-1
D: -

CDR3: CASSERVGGYTF
size: -
J: TRBJ1-2
V: TRBV2
D: -

CDR3: CASSLARVGETQYF
size: -
J: TRBJ2-5
V: TRBV5-6
D: -

CDR3: CASSQGQLAGGSYEQYF
size: -
J: TRBJ2-7
V: TRBV4-3
D: TRBD2

CDR3: CASRVSSGPFYEQYF
size: -
J: TRBJ2-7
V: TRBV27
D: -

CDR3: CASSLSAGGTDTQYF
size: few
J: TRBJ2-3
V: TRBV5-1
D: -

CDR3: CASSLGGAFYEQYF
size: -
J: TRBJ2-7
V: TRBV5-6
D: -

CDR3: CAWSVQKAGETGYTF
size: -
J: TRBJ1-2
V: TRBV30
D: -

CDR3: CASNSKQGRATEAFF
size: -
J: TRBJ1-1
V: TRBV6-5
D: TRBD1

CDR3: CASNAGTAYGYTF
size: -
J: TRBJ1-2
V: TRBV27
D: TRBD1

CDR3: CASSLWMETTSTDTQYF
size: -
J: TRBJ2-3
V: TRBV28
D: -

CDR3: CASTLGQNTEAFF
size: -
J: TRBJ1-1
V: TRBV6-5
D: -

CDR3: CASSFRSGATNEKLFF
size: -
J: TRBJ1-4
V: TRBV5-6
D: -

CDR3: CASSTRLAGVSEQYF
size: -
J: TRBJ2-7
V: TRBV9
D: TRBD2

CDR3: CASSQGNLNTEAFF
size: -
J: TRBJ1-1
V: TRBV5-1
D: -

CDR3: CASSFSSGSKGETQYF
size: -
J: TRBJ2-5
V: TRBV5-4
D: TRBD2

CDR3: CSVEEEDDHTDTQYF
size: -
J: TRBJ2-3
V: TRBV29-1
D: -

CDR3: CATSRGGPYEQYF
size: few
J: TRBJ2-7
V: TRBV19
D: TRBD1

CDR3: CSSTLGGRVYNEQFF
size: -
J: TRBJ2-1
V: TRBV7-9
D: TRBD2

CDR3: CASSLPQAYSNQPQHF
size: few
J: TRBJ1-5
V: TRBV5-8
D: -

CDR3: CASNDRAYNEQFF
size: few
J: TRBJ2-1
V: TRBV6-1
D: TRBD1

CDR3: CASVLGFRSYEQYF
size: few
J: TRBJ2-7
V: TRBV7-9
D: -